Listed below are T cell receptor beta chains from one sample, sequenced in a study of OX40 agonist ivuxolimab in advanced cancers. The table came from immunoSEQ multiplex PCR; TCRdb's copy has only in-frame clones and leaves some out. The sample consists of about 66,000 clones, roughly 86% of them appearing once. The sample was CD4+ or CD8+ T cells sorted from blood, taken in a trial of the OX40 agonist ivuxolimab. The receptors derive from an adult with an advanced solid tumor such as melanoma, head and neck, liver or kidney cancer. CDR3s include the opening cysteine and the closing phenylalanine or tryptophan. Each record gives: D gene, V gene, J gene, clone size, CDR3 protein, CDR3 DNA. A D gene is named only where the DNA matches it firmly. Clone size is not always given. Where it is, it says once, few, many or a class for expanded clones.

-,TRBV6-1,TRBJ1-1,-,CASIWGGMDTEAFF,TGTGCCAGCATTTGGGGGGGTATGGACACTGAAGCTTTCTTT
TRBD2,TRBV9,TRBJ2-7,-,CASSVGLAGGSEQYF,TGTGCCAGCAGCGTAGGATTAGCGGGGGGTTCCGAGCAGTACTTC
TRBD1,TRBV6-5,TRBJ2-7,-,CVSSRTRTGEYEQYF,TGTGTCAGCAGTCGAACCCGGACAGGGGAGTACGAGCAGTACTTC
-,TRBV9,TRBJ2-2,-,CASREPGLNTGELFF,TGTGCCAGCAGGGAACCGGGACTCAACACCGGGGAGCTGTTTTTT
-,TRBV4-3,TRBJ2-5,-,CASSQDRETQYF,TGCGCCAGCAGCCAAGATAGGGAGACCCAGTACTTC
-,TRBV4-1,TRBJ1-5,-,CASSQVPGPQHF,TGCGCCAGCAGCCAAGTTCCGGGGCCCCAGCATTTT
-,TRBV12-5,TRBJ2-1,-,CASGSSGHYNEQFF,TGTGCTAGTGGTTCCTCGGGACATTACAATGAGCAGTTCTTC
-,TRBV7-3,TRBJ2-5,-,CASSSGTGEGKTQYF,TGTGCCAGCAGCAGCGGGACAGGAGAGGGGAAGACCCAGTACTTC
TRBD1,TRBV6-1,TRBJ1-5,-,CASSEASSLTGISYPQHF,TGTGCCAGCAGTGAAGCCTCCAGCCTGACAGGGATATCGTATCCCCAGCATTTT
TRBD1,TRBV6-5,TRBJ2-7,-,CASKTTGKVHYEQYF,TGTGCCAGCAAAACGACAGGGAAGGTTCACTACGAGCAGTACTTC
-,TRBV6-5,TRBJ1-1,-,CASREASEAFF,TGTGCCAGCAGAGAGGCCTCAGAAGCTTTCTTT
-,TRBV7-2,TRBJ1-1,-,CASSLMYTEAFF,TGTGCCAGCAGCTTAATGTACACTGAAGCTTTCTTT
-,TRBV5-8,TRBJ1-1,-,CASTRDSGLSEAFF,TGTGCCAGCACACGGGATTCGGGGCTGTCTGAAGCTTTCTTT
TRBD1,TRBV2,TRBJ2-1,-,CATSWGTGRNEQFF,TGTGCCACCTCTTGGGGGACAGGTCGTAATGAGCAGTTCTTC
-,TRBV18,TRBJ2-7,-,CASSPLTSLGGSYEQYF,TGTGCCAGCTCACCACTTACCTCTCTGGGGGGCTCCTACGAGCAGTACTTC
TRBD1,TRBV11-1,TRBJ2-2,-,CASSLRQGAVGELFF,TGTGCCAGCAGCTTACGACAGGGGGCCGTCGGGGAGCTGTTTTTT
-,TRBV2,TRBJ1-1,-,CASSVGGTLNTEAFF,TGTGCCAGCAGCGTCGGTGGGACGCTGAACACTGAAGCTTTCTTT
TRBD1,TRBV18,TRBJ1-2,once,CASSSGQGFGYTF,TGTGCCAGCTCATCCGGACAGGGGTTTGGCTACACCTTC
-,TRBV11-3,TRBJ1-1,once,CASSSGGMGNTEAFF,TGTGCCAGCAGCTCGGGTGGAATGGGGAACACTGAAGCTTTCTTT
-,TRBV27,TRBJ1-2,-,CASSGWGDGYTF,TGTGCCAGCAGCGGATGGGGAGATGGCTACACCTTC
TRBD1,TRBV18,TRBJ1-2,-,CASLEDREDDGYTF,TGTGCCAGCTTAGAGGACAGGGAGGACGATGGCTACACCTTC
TRBD1,TRBV18,TRBJ1-3,-,CASSLSRDRVDTIYF,TGTGCCAGCTCACTTTCCCGGGACAGGGTGGACACCATATATTTT
-,TRBV19,TRBJ1-5,-,CASSIGPTAYQPQHF,TGTGCCAGTAGTATAGGCCCGACAGCGTATCAGCCCCAGCATTTT
-,TRBV6-1,TRBJ2-7,-,CASSDPDPTKEQYF,TGTGCCAGCAGTGACCCCGACCCGACGAAGGAGCAGTACTTC
-,TRBV11-2,TRBJ2-2,-,CASSLGRDTGELFF,TGTGCCAGCAGCTTAGGGAGGGACACCGGGGAGCTGTTTTTT
-,TRBV5-1,TRBJ1-4,-,CASSLESTNEKLFF,TGCGCCAGCAGCTTGGAAAGCACTAATGAAAAACTGTTTTTT
-,TRBV6-5,TRBJ1-3,-,CASSYSMGSSGNTIYF,TGTGCCAGCAGTTACTCAATGGGGAGCTCTGGAAACACCATATATTTT
TRBD1,TRBV27,TRBJ2-3,-,CASSFRGTGLTDTQYF,TGTGCCAGCAGTTTTAGAGGGACAGGTCTCACAGATACGCAGTATTTT
-,TRBV11-2,TRBJ1-1,-,CASSSSLGQLSMNTEAFF,TGTGCCAGCAGCTCGTCTCTAGGACAACTAAGCATGAACACTGAAGCTTTCTTT
-,TRBV19,TRBJ1-5,-,CASSIDTGDGNQPQHF,TGTGCCAGTAGTATAGATACAGGAGATGGCAATCAGCCCCAGCATTTT
TRBD2,TRBV28,TRBJ2-3,-,CASRLAGADTQYF,TGTGCCAGCAGACTAGCGGGGGCAGATACGCAGTATTTT
-,TRBV7-9,TRBJ2-7,-,CASSTLYEQYF,TGTGCCAGCAGCACTCTCTACGAGCAGTACTTC
TRBD2,TRBV28,TRBJ2-2,-,CASSLGGVNTGELFF,TGTGCCAGCAGTTTAGGGGGGGTGAACACCGGGGAGCTGTTTTTT
-,TRBV4-3,TRBJ1-2,-,CASSQGRTAGYGYTF,TGCGCCAGCAGCCAAGGAAGGACAGCGGGCTATGGCTACACCTTC
-,TRBV5-1,TRBJ2-7,-,CASSLGGTASYEQYF,TGCGCCAGCAGCTTGGGGGGTACGGCTTCCTACGAGCAGTACTTC
TRBD1,TRBV5-4,TRBJ2-5,-,CASSLVTGKETQYF,TGTGCCAGCAGCTTGGTGACAGGGAAAGAGACCCAGTACTTC
-,TRBV29-1,TRBJ1-2,once,CSVEVGGGYTF,TGCAGCGTTGAAGTTGGGGGAGGCTACACCTTC
-,TRBV5-8,TRBJ1-2,-,CASSRSVGYTF,TGTGCCAGCAGCCGCAGTGTCGGCTACACCTTC
-,TRBV6-6,TRBJ1-1,-,CASTSDFRPTEAFF,TGTGCCAGCACCTCAGACTTTCGGCCCACTGAAGCTTTCTTT
-,TRBV7-2,TRBJ1-5,-,CASSLDGQNIQPQHF,TGTGCCAGCAGCTTAGATGGTCAGAACATCCAGCCCCAGCATTTT
TRBD1,TRBV28,TRBJ2-7,-,CASSLRVGQGMYEQYF,TGTGCCAGCAGTTTAAGGGTCGGACAGGGGATGTACGAGCAGTACTTC